One sample yielded the 30 T cell receptor beta chains listed below, sequenced in a study of identifying expanded T cells in peripheral blood. TCRdb keeps only in-frame clones here, not all; method: immunoSEQ multiplex PCR. The table has about 47,000 clones, 70% to 85% seen once. Sequencing was done on a sample of blood. The receptors stem from a person between 18 and 75 years old in good health.

CDR3 coding DNA: TGTGCCAGCCGAAACCGCAGGGGAAGCACAGATACGCAGTATTTT. Its translation: CASRNRRGSTDTQYF. V and J are TRBV6-5 and TRBJ2-3, with D maybe TRBD1 (6 bases). Deletions cut 8 bases from V and 0 bases from J, with 15 bases between. The CDR3 contains 15 residues. Germline loops: CDR1 MNHEY, CDR2 SVGAGI.

The rearrangement joins TRBV5-5 to TRBJ2-2; D is unresolved. Germline V gene lookup returns CDR1 SGHKS and CDR2 YYEKEE (reference sequence). With 0 bases removed from V and 0 bases from J, the gap between germline ends came to 3 bases. CDR3 length equals 14 residues. CDR3 DNA: TGTGCCAGCAGCTTGGGTGCGAACACCGGGGAGCTGTTTTTT. This codes for CASSLGANTGELFF.

In its sample, this clone was seen many times. The J gene is TRBJ1-2, the V gene TRBV5-5, with 10 bases that match TRBD1. Germline V lookup: CDR1 SGHKS, CDR2 YYEKEE (reference sequence). The CDR3 consists of 14 residues. With V trimmed by 6 bases and J by 4 bases, 6 bases remained unmatched. CDR3 residues: CASTETGGGYGYTF. The CDR3, as DNA: TGTGCCAGCACAGAGACAGGGGGCGGCTATGGCTACACCTTC.

The rearrangement links TRBV5-1 to TRBJ2-3; 10 bases map to TRBD1. The J segment lost 5 bases and the V segment lost 1 base, leaving 7 bases of the junction unmatched. Germline CDR1 and CDR2: SGHRS and YFSETQ. The CDR3 contains 16 residues. The CDR3 sequence: CASSLLPGQGKDTQYF. The CDR3 nucleotides read TGCGCCAGCAGCTTGTTACCGGGACAGGGGAAAGATACGCAGTATTTT.

This chain links TRBV4-1 with TRBJ2-3, with 8 bases matching TRBD2. CDR1 MGHRA and CDR2 YSYEKL come from the germline V gene. The CDR3 length is 14 residues. The junction had 13 bases not matched to a gene; V was cut back by 10 bases and J by 7 bases. The chain's CDR3 is CATNGEGLANTQYF. The CDR3 DNA is TGCGCCACCAATGGGGAAGGACTAGCCAATACGCAGTATTTT.

The J gene is TRBJ1-1, the V gene TRBV29-1; no clear D. Germline values: CDR1 SQVTM, CDR2 ANQGSEA. The CDR3 length is 9 residues. Trimming took off 4 bases at V and 4 bases at J, with 1 base between the two ends. The CDR3 region has the DNA TGCAGCGTTGGCACTGAAGCTTTCTTT. Translating it yields CSVGTEAFF.

CDR3 sequence reads: CASSQDRWASGGSTYNEQFF. The DNA of the CDR3 is TGCGCCAGCAGCCAAGATCGGTGGGCTAGCGGGGGTTCCACCTACAATGAGCAGTTCTTC. This sequence joins TRBV4-1 and TRBJ2-1; TRBD2 matches 10 bases. Trimming at V came to 0 bases and at J to 2 bases, leaving 13 bases not matched to a gene. The CDR3 runs to 20 residues. The V gene's germline CDR1 is MGHRA and CDR2 YSYEKL.

J is TRBJ1-4 and V is TRBV2; unclear D gene. With 5 bases removed from V and 5 bases from J, the gap between germline ends came to 9 bases. CDR3 length equals 13 residues. CDR1 SNHLY and CDR2 FYNNEI come from the germline V gene. CDR3 sequence (DNA): TGTGCCAGCAGTCTCTCGGAGAATGAAAAACTGTTTTTT. As protein: CASSLSENEKLFF.

The gene calls are TRBV9 and TRBJ2-2, with 12 bases lining up with TRBD2. The germline gives CDR1 SGDLS, CDR2 YYNGEE. The CDR3 runs to 16 residues. Trimming cost V 4 bases and J 8 bases; bases outside gene matches: 9. DNA for the CDR3: TGTGCCAGCAGCCCACTACCGACTAGCGGGAGTGGGGAGCTGTTTTTT. Translated, it gives CASSPLPTSGSGELFF.

The rearrangement uses TRBV5-1 and TRBJ1-5; TRBD1 might be the D (5 bases). Trimming removed 5 bases at V and 3 bases at J, with 15 bases between. From germline, CDR1 is SGHRS and CDR2 YFSETQ. The CDR3 length is 15 residues. CDR3 loop: CASRGKEGVNQPQHF. The CDR3 coding sequence is TGCGCCAGCAGGGGTAAGGAAGGGGTCAATCAGCCCCAGCATTTT. The entire variable domain, with the rest obtained from reference TRBV5-1 and TRBJ1-5, is as follows: KAGVTQTPRYLIKTRGQQVTLSCSPISGHRSVSWYQQTPGQGLQFLFEYFSETQRNKGNFPGRFSGRQFSNSRSEMNVSTLELGDSALYLCASRGKEGVNQPQHFGDGTRLSIL.

The rearrangement links TRBV30 to TRBJ1-3, with TRBD1 as a possible D gene (5 bases). The CDR3 contains 12 residues. CDR1 GTSNPN and CDR2 SVGIG come from the germline V gene (reference sequence). Trimming left V 2 bases short and J 8 bases short, with 10 bases between. CDR3 protein: CAWSRRGDTIYF. CDR3 nucleotides: TGTGCCTGGAGTAGGCGGGGGGACACCATATATTTT. The full variable domain, in which reference TRBV30 and TRBJ1-3 provide the parts outside the CDR3, is SQTIHQWPATLVQPVGSPLSLECTVEGTSNPNLYWYRQAAGRGLQLLFYSVGIGQISSEVPQNLSASRPQDRQFILSSKKLLLSDSGFYLCAWSRRGDTIYFGEGSWLTVV.

V usage is TRBV9 and J usage is TRBJ1-3, with 8 bases matching TRBD1. This CDR3 comprises 17 residues. Germline CDR1 SGDLS, CDR2 YYNGEE. V lost 2 bases and J lost 2; bases outside the gene matches: 9. The CDR3 spells CASSVHQDRAAGNTIYF. CDR3 nucleotides: TGTGCCAGCAGCGTGCACCAGGACAGGGCTGCTGGAAACACCATATATTTT.

This clone showed up just a few times. CDR3 amino acids: CASRDGEIGGYTF. CDR3 DNA: TGTGCCAGCAGAGACGGGGAGATAGGAGGCTACACCTTC. The V and J genes are TRBV6-1 and TRBJ1-2; D is unresolved. The CDR3 is 13 amino acids. Looked up from germline, CDR1 is MNHNS and CDR2 is SASEGT. V shed 6 bases and J shed 8 bases, with 16 bases lying between them.

The rearrangement joins TRBV5-1 to TRBJ2-2, with D unresolved. CDR1 is SGHRS, CDR2 YFSETQ, per germline. The CDR3 sequence is 13 residues long. The germline V and J ends were trimmed by 2 bases and 5 bases, with 7 bases remaining between them. The CDR3, as DNA: TGCGCCAGCAGCTTCCAGTCGACCGGGGAGCTGTTTTTT. The encoded protein is CASSFQSTGELFF.

With respect to this clone: The sample contains more than one DNA sequence encoding this CDR3. The chain has TRBV19 and TRBJ1-5; D remains unclear. Germline assignment: CDR1 LNHDA and CDR2 SQIVND (reference sequence). This CDR3 comprises 15 residues. V was trimmed by 7 bases and J by 1 base, leaving 14 bases between them. CDR3 sequence reads: CASTPEGTSNQPQHF. In nucleotides, the CDR3 is TGTGCCAGTACCCCCGAAGGCACAAGCAATCAGCCCCAGCATTTT.

This clone was seen a few times. V and J are TRBV6-1 and TRBJ1-6, with unresolved D. Trimming removed 3 bases at V and 10 bases at J, with 4 bases between. The CDR3 consists of 11 residues. CDR1 is MNHNS, CDR2 SASEGT, per germline. This CDR3 reads CASSEWSPLHF. Here the CDR3 DNA reads TGTGCCAGCAGTGAGTGGTCACCCCTCCACTTT.

This clone turned up a few times. The chain couples TRBV7-9 to TRBJ2-2; D gene unclear. Trimming shortened V by 2 bases and J by 6 bases, and 7 bases separated the two germline ends. CDR3 length equals 13 residues. Germline V lookup: CDR1 SEHNR, CDR2 FQNEAQ (reference sequence). Here the CDR3 reads CASSLNPPGELFF. The CDR3 nucleotides read TGTGCCAGCAGCTTAAACCCCCCCGGGGAGCTGTTTTTT.

The rearrangement joins TRBV9 to TRBJ1-1, with D unclear. The CDR3 is made up of 14 amino acids. The germline V gene encodes CDR1 SGDLS and CDR2 YYNGEE. V lost 0 bases, J lost 0 bases, and 6 bases lay in between. This chain's CDR3 is CASSVGQMNTEAFF. CDR3 coding DNA: TGTGCCAGCAGCGTAGGCCAGATGAACACTGAAGCTTTCTTT.

The chain joins TRBV30 to TRBJ1-5; 8 bases fit TRBD1. There are 14 residues in the CDR3. Germline assignment: CDR1 GTSNPN and CDR2 SVGIG (reference sequence). V lost 3 bases to trimming and J lost 5 bases; unmatched junction nucleotides: 6. CDR3: CAWRSPGGYQPQHF. The CDR3 coding sequence is TGTGCCTGGAGGTCCCCAGGGGGCTATCAGCCCCAGCATTTT.

V gene TRBV5-1 combines with J gene TRBJ2-3; the match to TRBD2 covers 7 bases. Looked up from germline, CDR1 is SGHRS and CDR2 is YFSETQ. The V segment lost 1 base and the J segment 1 base; nucleotides outside the gene matches: 3. The CDR3 has 15 residues. This CDR3 is CASSLTAGGTDTQYF. In DNA, the CDR3 is TGCGCCAGCAGCTTGACCGCGGGGGGCACAGATACGCAGTATTTT.

This clone was found once. The chain couples TRBV6-9 to TRBJ2-7; no clear D. Trimming removed 2 bases at V and 1 base at J, with 9 bases between. This CDR3 comprises 14 residues. Germline CDR1 reads MNHGY; CDR2 reads SVAAGI. The CDR3 spells CASSYNRFSYEQYF. The CDR3 DNA is TGTGCCAGCAGTTATAATAGGTTTTCCTACGAGCAGTACTTC.

The chain joins TRBV29-1 to TRBJ2-1, with D possibly matching TRBD2 (6 bases). CDR1 is SQVTM and CDR2 is ANQGSEA in the germline V gene. The CDR3 has 11 amino acids. V lost 1 base, J lost 15 bases, and 13 bases lay in between. This CDR3 is CSVEVRDWRFF. In DNA, the CDR3 is TGCAGCGTTGAAGTTCGGGACTGGAGGTTCTTC.

Points on this clone: This CDR3 is also generated by other DNA sequences in the sample. Here the CDR3 reads CASSVGQGNTEAFF. As DNA, the CDR3 is TGTGCCAGCAGCGTAGGGCAGGGGAACACTGAAGCTTTCTTT. The V call is TRBV9, the J call TRBJ1-1, with a weak D call TRBD1 (5 bases). Germline V gives CDR1 SGDLS, CDR2 YYNGEE. There are 14 residues in the CDR3. Trimming took 0 bases from V and 1 from J, leaving 7 bases between them.

CDR3 in amino acids: CASSPEPKNIQYF. DNA for the CDR3: TGCGCCAGCAGCCCAGAACCGAAAAACATTCAGTACTTC. This chain joins TRBV5-1 and TRBJ2-4; D is unclear. Trimming stripped 4 bases from V and 4 bases from J, with 9 bases between. From germline, CDR1 is SGHRS and CDR2 YFSETQ. The CDR3 is made up of 13 amino acids.

This clone was picked up one time. The rearrangement links TRBV5-4 to TRBJ2-5; no firm D call. Germline assignment: CDR1 SGHNT and CDR2 YYREEE (reference sequence). CDR3 size: 14 residues. Trimming shortened V by 3 bases and J by 7 bases, and 16 bases separated the two germline ends. The CDR3 DNA sequence: TGTGCCAGCAGCTCTCTAGGTCCTTTCGGGACCCAGTACTTC. Translation: CASSSLGPFGTQYF.

The rearrangement links TRBV2 to TRBJ1-1, with unresolved D. Trimming took 5 bases from V and 1 from J, leaving 8 bases between them. CDR3 length: 13 amino acids. Germline V gene sequence: CDR1 SNHLY, CDR2 FYNNEI. CDR3 in amino acids: CASSTRQNTEAFF. The DNA of the CDR3 is TGTGCCAGCAGTACCAGACAGAACACTGAAGCTTTCTTT. The full variable domain, its missing parts supplied by reference TRBV2 and TRBJ1-1, is EPEVTQTPSHQVTQMGQEVILRCVPISNHLYFYWYRQILGQKVEFLVSFYNNEISEKSEIFDDQFSVERPDGSNFTLKIRSTKLEDSAMYFCASSTRQNTEAFFGQGTRLTVV.

The chain employs TRBV5-1 and TRBJ2-5; D gene uncertain. V was trimmed by 0 bases and J by 9 bases, leaving 18 bases between them. This CDR3 comprises 15 residues. The germline V gene has CDR1 SGHRS and CDR2 YFSETQ. The CDR3 here is CASSLEPNPSYAQYF. CDR3 sequence (DNA): TGCGCCAGCAGCTTGGAACCCAACCCCTCGTATGCCCAGTACTTC.

As concerns this clone: The same CDR3 arises from other DNA sequences in this sample as well. J is TRBJ2-3 and V is TRBV6-5; D remains ambiguous. The V gene's germline CDR1 is MNHEY and CDR2 SVGAGI. The CDR3 covers 11 residues. Trimming left V 2 bases short and J 7 bases short, with 4 bases between. The CDR3 protein is CASSYGYTQYF. CDR3 bases: TGTGCCAGCAGTTACGGGTATACGCAGTATTTT.

The rearrangement links TRBV28 to TRBJ2-7, with D possibly being TRBD1 (5 bases). Germline CDR1 and CDR2: MDHEN and SYDVKM. CDR3 length: 13 amino acids. V lost 4 bases, J lost 0 bases, and 7 bases lay in between. CDR3: CASSYGASYEQYF. The CDR3 bases are TGTGCCAGCAGTTATGGGGCCTCCTACGAGCAGTACTTC.

As for this clone: Other DNA sequences in the sample encode the same CDR3. The V and J genes are TRBV4-1 and TRBJ2-5, with D perhaps TRBD1 or TRBD2 (5 bases each). CDR3 length: 15 residues. CDR1 and CDR2 from the germline V gene are MGHRA and YSYEKL. Trimming removed 1 base from V and 1 base from J, with 10 bases in between. The CDR3 protein is CASSQGGRRQETQYF. The CDR3 coding sequence is TGCGCCAGCAGCCAAGGGGGACGGCGCCAAGAGACCCAGTACTTC.